This TCR beta chain was recorded in a study of T cell repertoires in cytomegalovirus infection. Turning to the study itself: It was recently identified HLA-C-restricted and well-studied HLA-B-restricted CMV epitopes that the study used.

TCRdb reprocessed the reads via MiXCR and lists one record per CDR3 protein. The data show roughly 700,000 distinct CDR3 sequences, with around a third seen just once and about 20% held by the top ten. Trimming took off 0 bases at V and 7 bases at J, with 10 bases between the two ends. Per the germline V gene, CDR1 is SGHDN and CDR2 is FVKESK. CDR3 length: 14 amino acids. This clonotype was observed at least ten times. As yet, its antigen is unknown. Study-level points and caveats: Cumulative frequency (of public TCR beta family members) identified carriers of CMV plus the relevant HLA. There were HLA-C-restricted CMV-specific TCR beta clonotypes dominating the ex vivo response.

This TCR was sampled from a human donor in good health (CMV status not recorded). Some clones in this sample may be carry-over from other donors' samples. The rearrangement joins TRBV14 to TRBJ1-5, with a possible D match to TRBD1 (5 bases). Sequencing used cultured PBMCs, obtained from culture after CMV antigen stimulation. CDR3 DNA: TGTGCCAGCAGCCAAGATAGGGGCGGCCAGCCCCAGCATTTT. It yields the protein CASSQDRGGQPQHF.